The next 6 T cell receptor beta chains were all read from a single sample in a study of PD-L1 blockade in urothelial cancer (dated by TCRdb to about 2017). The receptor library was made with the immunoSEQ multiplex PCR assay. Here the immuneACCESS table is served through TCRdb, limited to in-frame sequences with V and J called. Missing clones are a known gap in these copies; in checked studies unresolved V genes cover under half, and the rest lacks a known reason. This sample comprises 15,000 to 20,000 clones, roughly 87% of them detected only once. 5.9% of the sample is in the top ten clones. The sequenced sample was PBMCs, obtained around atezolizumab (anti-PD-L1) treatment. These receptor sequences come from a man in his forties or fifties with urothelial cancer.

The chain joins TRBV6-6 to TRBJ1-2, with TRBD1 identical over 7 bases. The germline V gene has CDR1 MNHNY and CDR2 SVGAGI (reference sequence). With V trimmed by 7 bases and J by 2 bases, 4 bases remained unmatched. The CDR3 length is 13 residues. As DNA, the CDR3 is TGTGCCAGCACCGGGACAGCAAACTATGGCTACACCTTC. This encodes CASTGTANYGYTF.

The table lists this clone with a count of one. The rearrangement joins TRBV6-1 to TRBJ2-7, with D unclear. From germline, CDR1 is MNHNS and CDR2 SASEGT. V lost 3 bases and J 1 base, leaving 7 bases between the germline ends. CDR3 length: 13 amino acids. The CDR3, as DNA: TGTGCCAGCAGTGACCGAGCTTCCTACGAGCAGTACTTC. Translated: CASSDRASYEQYF.

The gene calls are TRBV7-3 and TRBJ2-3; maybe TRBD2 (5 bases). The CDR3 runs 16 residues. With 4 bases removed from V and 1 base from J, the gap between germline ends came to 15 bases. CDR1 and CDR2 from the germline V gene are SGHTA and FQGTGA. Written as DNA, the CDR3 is TGTGCCAGCAGCTCGTCGCGGGCGGCGGGCACAGATACGCAGTATTTT. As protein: CASSSSRAAGTDTQYF.

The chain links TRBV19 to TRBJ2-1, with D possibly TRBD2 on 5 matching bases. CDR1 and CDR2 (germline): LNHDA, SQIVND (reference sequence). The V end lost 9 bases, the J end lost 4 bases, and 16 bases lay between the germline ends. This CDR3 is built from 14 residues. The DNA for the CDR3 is TGTGCCAGCAGAACAGCGGAGCGGTACAATGAGCAGTTCTTC. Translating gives CASRTAERYNEQFF.

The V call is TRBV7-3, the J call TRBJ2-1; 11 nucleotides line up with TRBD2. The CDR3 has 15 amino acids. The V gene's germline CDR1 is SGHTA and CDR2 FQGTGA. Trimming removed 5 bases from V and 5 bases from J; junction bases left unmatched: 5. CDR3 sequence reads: CASSLTSGVNNEQFF. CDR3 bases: TGTGCCAGCAGCCTGACTAGCGGGGTGAACAATGAGCAGTTCTTC.

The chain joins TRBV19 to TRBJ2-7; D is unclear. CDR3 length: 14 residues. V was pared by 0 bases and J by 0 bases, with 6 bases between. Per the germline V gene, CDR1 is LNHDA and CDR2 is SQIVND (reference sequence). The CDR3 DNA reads TGTGCCAGTAGTATAGAAGACAACTCCTACGAGCAGTACTTC. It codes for CASSIEDNSYEQYF.